A single sample is the source of the 8 T cell receptor beta chains below, sequenced in a study of blood T cell repertoires in COVID-19. Data came from immunoSEQ multiplex PCR; TCRdb stores just in-frame clones and leaves some out. The table has 65,000 to 85,000 clones, 75% to 85% seen once; the top ten hold less than 6%. The sequencing input was peripheral blood. These TCRs come from a woman at least 80 years old with active or convalescent COVID-19.

The J gene is TRBJ2-1, the V gene TRBV27; 9 positions agree with TRBD2. The CDR3 runs 16 residues. After removal of 6 bases from V and 12 bases from J, the junction contained 18 bases not matched to a gene. CDR1 and CDR2 from the germline V gene are MNHEY and SMNVEV (reference sequence). The CDR3 is CASRHDSGGHLDGQFF. The CDR3 DNA is TGTGCCAGCAGACACGATAGCGGGGGCCATCTAGACGGGCAGTTCTTC.

The genes are TRBV10-3 and TRBJ2-7; 15 bases agree with TRBD2. This CDR3 region has 15 residues. The germline CDR1 and CDR2 sequences are ENHRY and SYGVKD. After removal of 6 bases from V and 2 bases from J, the junction contained 2 bases not matched to a gene. The CDR3 nucleotides read TGTGCCATCAGCGGACTAGCGGGAGGGACCTACGAGCAGTACTTC. Amino acid sequence: CAISGLAGGTYEQYF.

The rearrangement uses TRBV7-2 and TRBJ2-5; the match to TRBD1 covers 8 bases. The trim removed 2 bases at V and 4 bases at J, leaving 12 bases unmatched. The CDR3 has 17 residues. CDR1 SGHTA and CDR2 FQGNSA come from the germline V gene. The CDR3 region has the DNA TGTGCCAGCAGCTTAACGCGAGGGATCAGGGGGCGAGAGACCCAGTACTTC. Its translation is CASSLTRGIRGRETQYF. The variable domain in full, completed from reference TRBV7-2 and TRBJ2-5, reads GAGVSQSPSNKVTEKGKDVELRCDPISGHTALYWYRQSLGQGLEFLIYFQGNSAPDKSGLPSDRFSAERTGGSVSTLTIQRTQQEDSAVYLCASSLTRGIRGRETQYFGPGTRLLVL.

This clone was detected only a few times. J is TRBJ1-5 and V is TRBV27; no firm D call. The CDR3 loop spans 13 amino acids. Per germline, CDR1 MNHEY and CDR2 SMNVEV (reference sequence). Trimming left V 6 bases short and J 7 bases short, with 13 bases between. CDR3 sequence (DNA): TGTGCCAGCAGGTCCGGGGTTCGGCAGCCCCAGCATTTT. It encodes CASRSGVRQPQHF.

This chain joins TRBV5-6 and TRBJ2-1, with D possibly TRBD2 on 6 matching bases. The CDR3 contains 15 residues. Germline loops: CDR1 SGHDT, CDR2 YYEEEE. Trimming cost V 2 bases and J 3 bases, with 12 bases left between them. CDR3 protein: CASSLTRELYNEQFF. In nucleotides, the CDR3 is TGTGCCAGCAGCTTAACCCGGGAGCTCTACAATGAGCAGTTCTTC.

J is TRBJ2-5 and V is TRBV24-1; D ambiguous. The CDR3 loop spans 13 amino acids. Germline V gene sequence: CDR1 KGHDR, CDR2 SFDVKD. Trimming took 2 bases from V and 5 from J, leaving 8 bases between them. CDR3 in amino acids: CATSDWAGETQYF. For the CDR3, the DNA is TGTGCCACCAGTGATTGGGCCGGCGAGACCCAGTACTTC.

J is TRBJ1-2 and V is TRBV2; D remains unclear. Trimming took off 6 bases at V and 6 bases at J, with 11 bases between the two ends. Per germline, CDR1 SNHLY and CDR2 FYNNEI. The CDR3 has 12 amino acids. Here the CDR3 reads CASRSEENGYTF. In nucleotides, the CDR3 is TGTGCCAGCAGGTCAGAGGAGAATGGCTACACCTTC.

CDR3 in DNA: TGTGCCAGCAGCTTAGTTCTCGGTGAGCAGTTCTTC. Protein: CASSLVLGEQFF. This chain joins TRBV7-2 and TRBJ2-1; D is uncertain. Trimming stripped 1 base from V and 9 bases from J, with 7 bases between. The CDR3 totals 12 residues. Germline CDR1 SGHTA, CDR2 FQGNSA.